The TCR beta chain described here comes from a study of cytomegalovirus exposure and HLA in healthy donors. The CDR3 spans 12 residues. V was pared by 4 bases and J by 3 bases, with 8 bases between. Germline-derived CDR1 and CDR2 are SGHRS and YFSETQ. Sequenced by immunoSEQ multiplex PCR; TCRdb stores in-frame clones only, minus some. The table records approximately 280,000 clones, roughly 88% of them present only once. This clonotype originated in a woman aged 18-29 years in good health and CMV-seronegative. The chain recombines TRBV5-1 with TRBJ2-7; D remains unclear. Specimen: PBMCs. The CDR3 nucleotides read TGCGCCAGCAGCGTCCCCGGCTACGAGCAGTACTTC. This encodes CASSVPGYEQYF.